Detailed here is one TCR beta chain. The antigen is unknown. The data belong to a study of beta chain features in type 1 diabetes. Study-wide context: Age and gender were similar between patients and healthy donors, as were cell yields. Study observations and caveats: Possibly, sequencing cDNA over-represented cells that had high TCR expression levels. More deletions and fewer insertions at VDJ junctions were found in patients with type 1 diabetes. It was not settled here whether HLA type affects TCRB rearrangement. Shorter TCRB CDR3s, moderately but significantly so, marked every one of the four CD4+ subsets in Type 1 diabetes patients.

CDR3 size: 16 residues. The germline gives CDR1 KGHSH, CDR2 LQKENI. The V and J ends lost 3 bases and 6 bases, in that order; junction bases with no gene match: 10. Sequencing targeted expressed TCRB transcripts, as all isolated RNA had been reverse transcribed. The protocol was immunoSEQ multiplex PCR, while the TCRdb copy is restricted to in-frame clones and leaves out a portion. Counted here are 350,000 to 400,000 clones, 10% to 15% occurring once; the ten biggest clones make up around 0.0099%. This TCR was recovered from a woman aged 18-29 years with type 1 diabetes. Sequenced sample: naive CD4+ T cells from blood. The rearrangement links TRBV18 to TRBJ1-2; 10 bases map to TRBD1. The CDR3 protein is CASSPFYDRGQDGYTF. The CDR3 region has the DNA TGTGCCAGCTCACCGTTTTACGACAGGGGGCAGGATGGCTACACCTTC.